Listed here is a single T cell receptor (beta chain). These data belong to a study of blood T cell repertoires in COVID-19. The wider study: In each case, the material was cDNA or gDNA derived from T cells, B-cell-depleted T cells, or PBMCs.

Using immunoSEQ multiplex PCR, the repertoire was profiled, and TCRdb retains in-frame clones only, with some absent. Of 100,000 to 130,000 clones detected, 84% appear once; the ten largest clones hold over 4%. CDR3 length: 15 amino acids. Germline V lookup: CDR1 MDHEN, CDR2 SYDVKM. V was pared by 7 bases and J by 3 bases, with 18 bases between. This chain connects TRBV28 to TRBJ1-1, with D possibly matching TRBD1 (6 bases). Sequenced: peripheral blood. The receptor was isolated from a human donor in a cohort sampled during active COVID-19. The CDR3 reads CASITPGGRDTEAFF. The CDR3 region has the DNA TGTGCCAGCATAACCCCCGGGGGGCGCGACACTGAAGCTTTCTTT.